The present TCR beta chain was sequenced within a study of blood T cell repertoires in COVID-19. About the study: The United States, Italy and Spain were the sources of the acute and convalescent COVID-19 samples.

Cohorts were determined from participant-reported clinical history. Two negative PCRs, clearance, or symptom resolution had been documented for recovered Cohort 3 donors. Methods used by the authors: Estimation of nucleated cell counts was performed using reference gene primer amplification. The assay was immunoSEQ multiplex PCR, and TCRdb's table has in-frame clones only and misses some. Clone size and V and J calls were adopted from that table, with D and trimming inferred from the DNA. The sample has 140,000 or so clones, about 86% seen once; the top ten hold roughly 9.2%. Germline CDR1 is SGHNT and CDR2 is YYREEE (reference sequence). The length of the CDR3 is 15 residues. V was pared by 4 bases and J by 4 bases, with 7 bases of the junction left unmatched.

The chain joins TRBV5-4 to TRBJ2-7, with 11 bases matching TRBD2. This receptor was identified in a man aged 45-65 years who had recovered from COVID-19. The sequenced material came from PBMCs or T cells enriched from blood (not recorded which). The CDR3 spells CASSLGTSGIYEQYF. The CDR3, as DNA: TGTGCCAGCAGCCTCGGGACTAGCGGAATATACGAGCAGTACTTC.